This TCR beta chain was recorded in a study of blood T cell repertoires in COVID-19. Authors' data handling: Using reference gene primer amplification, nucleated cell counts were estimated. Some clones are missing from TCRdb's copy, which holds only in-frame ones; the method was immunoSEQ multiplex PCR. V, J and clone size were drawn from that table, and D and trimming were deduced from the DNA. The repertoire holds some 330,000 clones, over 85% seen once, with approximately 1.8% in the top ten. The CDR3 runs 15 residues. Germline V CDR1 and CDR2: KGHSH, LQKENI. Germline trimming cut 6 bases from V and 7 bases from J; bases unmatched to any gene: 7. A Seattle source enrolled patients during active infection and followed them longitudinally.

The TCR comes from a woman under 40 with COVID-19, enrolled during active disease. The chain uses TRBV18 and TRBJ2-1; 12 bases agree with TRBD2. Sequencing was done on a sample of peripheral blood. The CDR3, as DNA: TGTGCCAGCTCGATGACTAGCGGGGGCCCAAATGAGCAGTTCTTC. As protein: CASSMTSGGPNEQFF. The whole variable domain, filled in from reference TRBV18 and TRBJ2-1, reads NAGVMQNPRHLVRRRGQEARLRCSPMKGHSHVYWYRQLPEEGLKFMVYLQKENIIDESGMPKERFSAEFPKEGPSILRIQQVVRGDSAAYFCASSMTSGGPNEQFFGPGTRLTVL.